This T cell receptor beta chain stems from a study of blood T cells in healthy people across ages. Study background: Template switching caught about one barcoded beta molecule for each two T cells.

The V and J ends lost 0 bases and 6 bases, in that order; junction bases with no gene match: 9. CDR1 MNHEY and CDR2 SMNVEV come from the germline V gene (reference sequence). CDR3 length: 17 amino acids. Next came a second PCR, run for about 6 to 12 cycles, which used a sample-barcoded 5' primer along with a J-beta primer mix. TCRdb recomputed calls from the 5' RACE reads with MiXCR, one row per CDR3 protein. The table records over 1,300,000 distinct CDR3 sequences, almost 60% of them present only once. This TCR came from a man aged 18 to 35 in good health. The chain recombines TRBV27 with TRBJ2-1; 9 bases are shared with TRBD1. The sample was blood. CDR3: CASSLSLGQGSSNEQFF. The CDR3 DNA is TGTGCCAGCAGTTTATCCCTCGGACAGGGGTCGAGCAATGAGCAGTTCTTC.